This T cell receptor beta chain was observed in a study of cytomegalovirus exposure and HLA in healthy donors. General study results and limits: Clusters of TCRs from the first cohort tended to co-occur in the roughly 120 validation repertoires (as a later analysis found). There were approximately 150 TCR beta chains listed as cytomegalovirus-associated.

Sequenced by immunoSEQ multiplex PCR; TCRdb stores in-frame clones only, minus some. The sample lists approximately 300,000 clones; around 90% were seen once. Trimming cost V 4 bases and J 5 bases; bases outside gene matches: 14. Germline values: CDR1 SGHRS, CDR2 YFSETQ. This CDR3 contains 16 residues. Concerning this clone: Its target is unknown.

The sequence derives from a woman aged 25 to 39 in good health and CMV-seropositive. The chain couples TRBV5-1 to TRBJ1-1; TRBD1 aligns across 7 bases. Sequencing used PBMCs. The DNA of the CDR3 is TGCGCCAGCAGCCTCACCACAGGGGCCTTAGGGACTGAAGCTTTCTTT. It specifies CASSLTTGALGTEAFF.